Following are 30 T cell receptor beta chains from one sample sequenced in a study of cytomegalovirus exposure and HLA in healthy donors. A multiplex PCR was run with 60 Vbeta primers and 13 Jbeta primers. Assay: immunoSEQ multiplex PCR; the TCRdb copy retains only in-frame clones and omits some. Among tens of thousands of clones listed, about 77% were seen once. The sample was PBMCs. The receptor source for this set is a man between 60 and 70 years old in good health and CMV-seronegative.

The chain combines TRBV19 with TRBJ1-5, with D uncertain. The germline V gene has CDR1 LNHDA and CDR2 SQIVND (reference sequence). The CDR3 is made up of 13 amino acids. Trimming took 5 bases from V and 8 from J, leaving 13 bases between them. CDR3 loop: CASSFDPAKPQHF. The CDR3 bases are TGTGCCAGTAGTTTCGACCCAGCGAAGCCCCAGCATTTT.

The chain uses TRBV29-1 and TRBJ1-6; 8 bases line up with TRBD1. The length of the CDR3 is 13 residues. Germline-derived CDR1 and CDR2 are SQVTM and ANQGSEA. J lost 8 bases, V lost 7 bases, and 7 bases had no gene match. In DNA, the CDR3 is TGCAGCGCTCAAACAGGGGGGGATTCACCCCTCCACTTT. It codes for CSAQTGGDSPLHF. The full variable domain, rest sourced from reference TRBV29-1 and TRBJ1-6, is SAVISQKPSRDICQRGTSLTIQCQVDSQVTMMFWYRQQPGQSLTLIATANQGSEATYESGFVIDKFPISRPNLTFSTLTVSNMSPEDSSIYLCSAQTGGDSPLHFGNGTRLTVT.

The J gene is TRBJ2-1, the V gene TRBV5-1; 16 bases match TRBD2. The trim removed 4 bases at V and 8 bases at J, leaving 6 bases unmatched. The CDR3 extends over 16 amino acids. Germline-derived CDR1 and CDR2 are SGHRS and YFSETQ. The CDR3 coding sequence is TGCGCCAGCAGCCGCTCCGGGACTAGCGGGGGGGATGAGCAGTTCTTC. Its protein is CASSRSGTSGGDEQFF.

The gene calls are TRBV5-6 and TRBJ2-5, with 8 bases aligning to TRBD2. The end of the DNA is better explained by TRBJ2-7, so the J call may be wrong. In germline, CDR1 is SGHDT, CDR2 YYEEEE. The CDR3 is 15 amino acids. CDR3 residues: CASSPFGGGGYEQYF. CDR3 coding DNA: TGTGCCAGCAGCCCTTTCGGGGGGGGTGGCTACGAGCAGTACTTC.

The rearrangement links TRBV13 to TRBJ2-1, with 8 bases fitting TRBD1. The V gene end was trimmed by 1 base and the J gene end by 8 bases; junction bases not matched to a gene: 7. Per the germline V gene, CDR1 is PRHDT and CDR2 is FYEKMQ (reference sequence). This CDR3 comprises 15 residues. The CDR3 loop is CASSLEQGAFDEQFF. The CDR3 DNA reads TGTGCCAGCAGCTTAGAGCAGGGGGCTTTTGATGAGCAGTTCTTC.

The chain recombines TRBV12-5 with TRBJ2-5, with 7 bases aligning to TRBD1. Germline V gene data show CDR1 as LGHNT and CDR2 as FRNRAP. Losses at the gene ends were 0 bases for V and 5 bases for J; bases not matched to a gene: 3. The CDR3 runs to 14 residues. The CDR3 here is CASGLVTGVETQYF. The DNA for the CDR3 is TGTGCTAGTGGTTTGGTCACAGGGGTCGAGACCCAGTACTTC.

The chain employs TRBV2 and TRBJ2-3; possible D gene TRBD1, 6 bases. Trimming stripped 1 base from V and 4 bases from J, with 6 bases between. This CDR3 has 13 amino acids. Germline V lookup: CDR1 SNHLY, CDR2 FYNNEI. CDR3 amino acids: CASSEEGADTQYF. The CDR3, as DNA: TGTGCCAGCAGTGAAGAGGGGGCAGATACGCAGTATTTT.

This clone came up once. J is TRBJ2-7 and V is TRBV19; 7 nucleotides align to TRBD2. J gave up 0 bases and V 5 bases, and 7 bases lay outside the gene matches. The CDR3 is 15 residues long. Germline V gene lookup returns CDR1 LNHDA and CDR2 SQIVND (reference sequence). The CDR3 is CASSWGGRSSYEQYF. CDR3 DNA sequence: TGTGCCAGTAGTTGGGGGGGACGGAGCTCCTACGAGCAGTACTTC.

The chain links TRBV9 to TRBJ1-5, with D hard to call. Between the trimmed V and J ends, which lost 1 base and 5 bases, there was a span of 7 bases. From germline, CDR1 is SGDLS and CDR2 YYNGEE. This CDR3 has 13 amino acids. CDR3 bases: TGTGCCAGCAGCGTAAACAGCTATCAGCCCCAGCATTTT. It codes for CASSVNSYQPQHF.

The rearrangement joins TRBV30 to TRBJ1-2; no firm D call. The germline CDR1 and CDR2 sequences are GTSNPN and SVGIG (reference sequence). CDR3 length: 12 amino acids. V lost 5 bases, J lost 2 bases, and 9 bases lay in between. In nucleotides, the CDR3 is TGTGCCTGGCCGAGAGGGAACTATGGCTACACCTTC. The encoded protein is CAWPRGNYGYTF.

This clone showed up just a few times. The rearrangement links TRBV11-2 to TRBJ1-1; possibly TRBD1 for D (6 bases). V lost 5 bases, J lost 9 bases, and 19 bases lay in between. Germline assignment: CDR1 SGHAT and CDR2 FQNNGV. The CDR3 runs to 14 residues. The CDR3 loop reads CASSPHTGLEKAFF. CDR3 coding DNA: TGTGCCAGCAGCCCCCACACAGGGCTGGAGAAAGCTTTCTTT.

On this clone: No DNA is shown, since the ends of the CDR3 on it are uncertain; the CDR3 is the one TCRdb lists. This chain connects TRBV19 to TRBJ2-7; TRBD1, the table's D call, lacks a check against the DNA. 16 amino acids form the CDR3, both terminal residues included. CDR1 and CDR2 from the germline V gene are LNHDA and SQIVND (reference sequence). Here the CDR3 reads CASSISGQGASYEQYF.

The CDR3 region is CASRPLAGPDEQFF. CDR3 bases: TGTGCCAGCAGGCCTCTAGCGGGGCCGGATGAGCAGTTCTTC. The chain employs TRBV5-4 and TRBJ2-1; 9 bases fit TRBD2. CDR3 length equals 14 residues. V was pared by 5 bases and J by 8 bases, with 8 bases of the junction left unmatched. The germline gives CDR1 SGHNT, CDR2 YYREEE (reference sequence).

Points on this clone: A junction end diverges from the germline sequence, so it may reflect a read error. This rearrangement joins TRBV7-9 to TRBJ2-3; D may be TRBD1 or TRBD2 (6 bases each). The CDR3 runs 15 residues. From germline, CDR1 is SEHNR and CDR2 FQNEAQ (reference sequence). This CDR3 is CSSSLGGPSTDTQYF. CDR3 nucleotides: TGTTCCAGCAGCTTAGGGGGGCCTAGCACAGATACGCAGTATTTT.

With regard to this clone: Other DNA sequences in this specimen translate into the identical CDR3. This chain joins TRBV29-1 and TRBJ1-1; 7 bases match TRBD1. CDR3 length: 13 amino acids. The germline gives CDR1 SQVTM, CDR2 ANQGSEA. Trimming cost V 3 bases and J 0 bases; bases outside gene matches: 1. Here the CDR3 DNA reads TGCAGCGTTGAGGGACAGATGAACACTGAAGCTTTCTTT. Its protein is CSVEGQMNTEAFF.

This chain joins TRBV19 and TRBJ1-5; D call uncertain. V was clipped by 1 base and J by 1 base, with 14 bases between them. Germline lookup yields CDR1 LNHDA and CDR2 SQIVND (reference sequence). The CDR3 contains 17 residues. The CDR3: CASSIVASRRSNQPQHF. The DNA for the CDR3 is TGTGCCAGTAGTATAGTTGCATCTAGAAGGAGCAATCAGCCCCAGCATTTT.

The V call is TRBV7-8, the J call TRBJ2-3, with D perhaps matching TRBD2 (6 bases). This CDR3 contains 15 residues. V shed 0 bases and J shed 2 bases, with 9 bases lying between them. Germline V gene lookup returns CDR1 SGHVS and CDR2 FQNEAQ. The CDR3 loop is CASSLAGGPTDTQYF. The CDR3 DNA is TGTGCCAGCAGCTTAGCGGGGGGACCCACAGATACGCAGTATTTT.

This clone occurred a few times. The rearrangement links TRBV5-5 to TRBJ1-2; D gene uncertain. The CDR3 covers 14 residues. CDR1 and CDR2 (germline): SGHKS, YYEKEE (reference sequence). With 0 bases removed from V and 2 bases from J, the gap between germline ends came to 8 bases. CDR3 amino acids: CASSLAGGNYGYTF. DNA for the CDR3: TGTGCCAGCAGCTTGGCGGGAGGGAACTATGGCTACACCTTC.

The gene calls are TRBV5-1 and TRBJ1-1; the D gene is possibly TRBD1 (6 bases). Germline CDR1 is SGHRS and CDR2 is YFSETQ. Trimming left V 2 bases short and J 1 base short, with 15 bases between. This CDR3 spans 16 amino acids. The CDR3 DNA sequence: TGCGCCAGCAGCTTCCGGGACATCAACTCGAACACTGAAGCTTTCTTT. This encodes CASSFRDINSNTEAFF.

This rearrangement joins TRBV5-6 to TRBJ2-3; 9 bases line up with TRBD2. Germline V gives CDR1 SGHDT, CDR2 YYEEEE. The CDR3 consists of 18 residues. Unmatched junction bases numbered 8, after V lost 0 bases and J lost 0 bases. The CDR3 sequence is CASSLGLRRGGSTDTQYF. DNA for the CDR3: TGTGCCAGCAGCTTGGGTTTGAGGCGGGGGGGGAGCACAGATACGCAGTATTTT. The variable domain in full, with the rest retrieved from reference TRBV5-6 and TRBJ2-3, is DAGVTQSPTHLIKTRGQQVTLRCSPKSGHDTVSWYQQALGQGPQFIFQYYEEEERQRGNFPDRFSGHQFPNYSSELNVNALLLGDSALYLCASSLGLRRGGSTDTQYFGPGTRLTVL.

V gene TRBV2 combines with J gene TRBJ2-5; D perhaps matches TRBD1 (6 bases). This CDR3 has 16 residues. Trimming left V 0 bases short and J 3 bases short, with 14 bases between. Looked up from germline, CDR1 is SNHLY and CDR2 is FYNNEI. The DNA of the CDR3 is TGTGCCAGCAGTGAAGCGAGTTTGAGGGGGAAAGAGACCCAGTACTTC. It yields the protein CASSEASLRGKETQYF. Full variable domain (missing parts from reference TRBV2 and TRBJ2-5): EPEVTQTPSHQVTQMGQEVILRCVPISNHLYFYWYRQILGQKVEFLVSFYNNEISEKSEIFDDQFSVERPDGSNFTLKIRSTKLEDSAMYFCASSEASLRGKETQYFGPGTRLLVL.

The V gene is TRBV19, the J gene TRBJ1-6; unclear D gene. Trimming stripped 3 bases from V and 8 bases from J, with 11 bases between. The CDR3 is 14 amino acids. Germline CDR1 is LNHDA and CDR2 is SQIVND (reference sequence). The CDR3 DNA follows: TGTGCCAGTAGTATCGGACGGAGGGATTCACCCCTCCACTTT. Translated: CASSIGRRDSPLHF.

This chain joins TRBV2 and TRBJ2-2; tentatively, D is TRBD1 (7 bases). This CDR3 comprises 15 residues. Between the trimmed V and J ends, which lost 10 bases and 7 bases, there was a span of 22 bases. CDR1 SNHLY and CDR2 FYNNEI come from the germline V gene. The CDR3, as DNA: TGTGCCACCACCTTTCTTCCAGGGGGGAACGGGGAGCTGTTTTTT. This translates into CATTFLPGGNGELFF.

This clone was counted once. The rearrangement joins TRBV6-5 to TRBJ2-1, with a tentative D call TRBD2 (6 bases). This CDR3 spans 14 amino acids. Trimming pared 2 bases from V and 6 bases from J, leaving 11 bases between. Germline values: CDR1 MNHEY, CDR2 SVGAGI. CDR3 nucleotides: TGTGCCAGCAGTTACGCGGGGCCGGCCAATGAGCAGTTCTTC. This gives the protein CASSYAGPANEQFF.

The rearrangement joins TRBV19 to TRBJ1-4; 7 bases line up with TRBD1. This CDR3 is built from 16 residues. In germline, CDR1 is LNHDA, CDR2 SQIVND (reference sequence). After removal of 5 bases from V and 7 bases from J, the junction contained 13 bases not matched to a gene. This CDR3 reads CASSSYYRGLGEKLFF. The CDR3 nucleotides are TGTGCCAGTAGTTCATACTACAGGGGCCTCGGTGAAAAACTGTTTTTT.

This rearrangement joins TRBV7-3 to TRBJ2-1, with TRBD2 as a possible D gene (5 bases). CDR1 is SGHTA and CDR2 is FQGTGA in the germline V gene. V was shortened by 5 bases and J by 2 bases, with 13 bases between the two germline ends. The CDR3 runs to 15 residues. The CDR3 sequence is CASSPSGQAYNEQFF. CDR3 in DNA: TGTGCCAGCAGCCCGAGCGGCCAAGCCTACAATGAGCAGTTCTTC.

The CDR3 nucleotides read TGTGCCAGCAGCTCAGGCGGGGGGTACAATGAGCAGTTCTTC. Translating it yields CASSSGGGYNEQFF. The chain employs TRBV11-2 and TRBJ2-1; 8 nucleotides match TRBD2. Germline V gene lookup returns CDR1 SGHAT and CDR2 FQNNGV. With 4 bases clipped from V and 4 bases from J, the junction kept 3 bases outside the gene matches. The CDR3 contains 14 residues.

The V call is TRBV27, the J call TRBJ1-5; D may be TRBD1 (5 bases). This CDR3 spans 15 amino acids. The germline gives CDR1 MNHEY, CDR2 SMNVEV (reference sequence). The ends were cut back, 8 bases at V and 8 bases at J, with 22 bases in the middle. The CDR3 DNA follows: TGTGCCAGCCCGCCCTGGTCGGGGGTGCGGGAGCCCCAGCATTTT. Translated: CASPPWSGVREPQHF.

The V and J genes are TRBV5-1 and TRBJ1-6, with TRBD1 matching 7 bases. The germline V gene has CDR1 SGHRS and CDR2 YFSETQ. The CDR3 runs 15 residues. The V segment lost 0 bases and the J segment 7 bases; nucleotides outside the gene matches: 4. Here the CDR3 DNA reads TGCGCCAGCAGCTTGGCCCCAGGGGGGAATTCACCCCTCCACTTT. Encoded protein: CASSLAPGGNSPLHF.

This clone was picked up one time. This chain uses TRBV11-2 with TRBJ2-4, with D tentatively TRBD1 (5 bases). The germline gives CDR1 SGHAT, CDR2 FQNNGV. The CDR3 is 16 amino acids. V shed 5 bases and J shed 2 bases, with 16 bases lying between them. As DNA, the CDR3 is TGTGCCAGCAGCCAATCGACAGTCTCCTCCAAAAACATTCAGTACTTC. Its translation: CASSQSTVSSKNIQYF. The full variable domain, rest sourced from reference TRBV11-2 and TRBJ2-4, is EAGVAQSPRYKIIEKRQSVAFWCNPISGHATLYWYQQILGQGPKLLIQFQNNGVVDDSQLPKDRFSAERLKGVDSTLKIQPAKLEDSAVYLCASSQSTVSSKNIQYFGAGTRLSVL.